The 21 T cell receptor beta chains reported below all come from one sample, sequenced in a study of OX40 agonist ivuxolimab in advanced cancers. The data were produced by immunoSEQ multiplex PCR, yet TCRdb's version contains in-frame clones alone and is incomplete. The sample has tens of thousands of clones, roughly 89% seen once; the top ten hold around 12%. Sequences were derived from CD4+ or CD8+ T cells sorted from blood, sampled in a trial of the OX40 agonist ivuxolimab. Every receptor here comes from an adult with an advanced solid tumor such as melanoma, head and neck, liver or kidney cancer.

This clone was detected once. The rearrangement links TRBV7-9 to TRBJ2-7; D is uncertain. CDR1 is SEHNR, CDR2 FQNEAQ, per germline (reference sequence). Trimming left V 0 bases short and J 4 bases short, with 13 bases between. This CDR3 spans 15 amino acids. Here the CDR3 DNA reads TGTGCCAGCAGCTTAGCGCAAAGTTTCGGGTACGAGCAGTACTTC. This gives the protein CASSLAQSFGYEQYF.

This sequence joins TRBV28 and TRBJ2-7; D uncertain. This CDR3 is built from 15 residues. The germline V gene has CDR1 MDHEN and CDR2 SYDVKM. V was cut by 6 bases and J by 6 bases, with 21 bases left in between. CDR3 in DNA: TGTGCCAGCAGCCAAAGATCTGGCAAGGGCGTCGAGCAGTACTTC. Translating gives CASSQRSGKGVEQYF.

The CDR3 sequence is CASSPSSAITNEKLFF. For the CDR3, the DNA is TGTGCCAGCAGCCCCTCTAGCGCGATAACTAATGAAAAACTGTTTTTT. The rearrangement joins TRBV7-9 to TRBJ1-4; D is undetermined. The length of the CDR3 is 16 residues. Germline CDR1 is SEHNR and CDR2 is FQNEAQ (reference sequence). V was trimmed by 5 bases and J by 1 base, leaving 14 bases between them.

J is TRBJ1-1 and V is TRBV13, with no clear D. CDR3 length: 14 residues. Deletions cut 0 bases from V and 0 bases from J, with 5 bases between. CDR1 and CDR2 from the germline V gene are PRHDT and FYEKMQ (reference sequence). The CDR3 here is CASSLGALNTEAFF. The CDR3 region has the DNA TGTGCCAGCAGCTTAGGTGCCCTGAACACTGAAGCTTTCTTT.

The chain links TRBV6-5 to TRBJ1-1, with a tentative D call TRBD1 (5 bases). Germline V gene sequence: CDR1 MNHEY, CDR2 SVGAGI. V was pared by 6 bases and J by 8 bases, with 13 bases between. CDR3 size: 12 residues. For the CDR3, the DNA is TGTGCCAGCAGCCTCCTGAGGGGAGAAGCTTTCTTT. Protein product: CASSLLRGEAFF.

This chain links TRBV10-3 with TRBJ2-1; 11 bases are shared with TRBD2. Per germline, CDR1 ENHRY and CDR2 SYGVKD. This CDR3 region has 18 residues. V trimming: 4 bases; J trimming: 4 bases; junction bases outside the gene matches: 12. The CDR3 here is CAISGIAGGPLIYNEQFF. Written as DNA, the CDR3 is TGTGCCATCAGTGGAATAGCGGGAGGGCCGCTAATATACAATGAGCAGTTCTTC.

This rearrangement joins TRBV5-8 to TRBJ2-7; D could derive from TRBD1 or TRBD2 (5 bases each). This CDR3 spans 13 amino acids. Trimming stripped 6 bases from V and 3 bases from J, with 13 bases between. CDR1 and CDR2 from the germline V gene are SGHTS and YDEGEE. The CDR3 DNA is TGTGCCAGCACCGGGACCGCACTCTACGAGCAGTACTTC. Its translation: CASTGTALYEQYF.

This clone appeared a single time. The rearrangement uses TRBV27 and TRBJ2-7; TRBD2 agrees at 7 bases. The CDR3 contains 16 residues. The V segment lost 1 base and the J segment 0 bases; nucleotides outside the gene matches: 6. The germline V gene encodes CDR1 MNHEY and CDR2 SMNVEV (reference sequence). CDR3 bases: TGTGCCAGCAGTTTATTGGCGGGACTAAGCTCCTACGAGCAGTACTTC. It codes for CASSLLAGLSSYEQYF.

Only one count was recorded for this clone. This rearrangement joins TRBV5-1 to TRBJ2-2; D not certain. V gave up 0 bases and J gave up 3 bases, with 12 bases separating them. CDR1 SGHRS and CDR2 YFSETQ come from the germline V gene. This CDR3 is 16 amino acids long. CDR3 coding DNA: TGCGCCAGCAGCTTGGTTGGTGGGTTTCACACCGGGGAGCTGTTTTTT. Protein: CASSLVGGFHTGELFF.

The chain combines TRBV5-4 with TRBJ2-5, with D uncertain. This CDR3 region has 16 residues. Between the trimmed V and J ends, which lost 0 bases and 0 bases, there was a span of 12 bases. Germline-derived CDR1 and CDR2 are SGHNT and YYREEE (reference sequence). CDR3 bases: TGTGCCAGCAGCTTGGTAGTTGGTGCAAACCAAGAGACCCAGTACTTC. Protein sequence: CASSLVVGANQETQYF. The entire variable domain, with the rest obtained from reference TRBV5-4 and TRBJ2-5, is as follows: ETGVTQSPTHLIKTRGQQVTLRCSSQSGHNTVSWYQQALGQGPQFIFQYYREEENGRGNFPPRFSGLQFPNYSSELNVNALELDDSALYLCASSLVVGANQETQYFGPGTRLLVL.

This chain joins TRBV5-4 and TRBJ1-6; D possibly corresponds to TRBD1 (6 bases). Germline CDR1 SGHNT, CDR2 YYREEE (reference sequence). CDR3 size: 14 residues. The germline V and J ends were trimmed by 2 bases and 10 bases, with 13 bases remaining between them. DNA of the CDR3: TGTGCCAGCAGCTTCTCAGGGGTTGGATCACCCCTCCACTTT. Translating it yields CASSFSGVGSPLHF.

This chain uses TRBV9 with TRBJ2-6, with TRBD1 matching over 7 bases. Trimming took 3 bases from V and 3 from J; bases not matched to a gene: 15. The CDR3 length is 19 residues. Germline V gene lookup returns CDR1 SGDLS and CDR2 YYNGEE. CDR3 region: CASSAQRGQVALGANVLTF. CDR3 nucleotides: TGTGCCAGCAGCGCACAGAGAGGACAGGTTGCCCTTGGGGCCAACGTCCTGACTTTC.

The chain recombines TRBV5-1 with TRBJ2-7, with D possibly TRBD1 on 6 matching bases. The CDR3 length is 15 residues. V was pared by 0 bases and J by 3 bases, with 13 bases between. Looked up from germline, CDR1 is SGHRS and CDR2 is YFSETQ. Here the CDR3 reads CASSLGDTSSYEQYF. CDR3 nucleotide sequence: TGCGCCAGCAGCTTGGGGGACACTTCCAGCTACGAGCAGTACTTC.

This rearrangement joins TRBV11-2 to TRBJ2-1, with a weak D call TRBD2 (5 bases). The CDR3 loop spans 13 amino acids. Germline V gives CDR1 SGHAT, CDR2 FQNNGV. Between the trimmed V and J ends, which lost 5 bases and 8 bases, there was a span of 13 bases. The CDR3, as DNA: TGTGCCAGCAGCCCTCGAGGGAGCTATGAGCAGTTCTTC. Translation: CASSPRGSYEQFF.

This sequence joins TRBV6-4 and TRBJ2-7, with unresolved D. V gave up 2 bases and J gave up 3 bases, with 11 bases separating them. The germline gives CDR1 MRHNA, CDR2 SNTAGT. The CDR3 covers 14 residues. The CDR3 nucleotides are TGTGCCAGCAGTGACCCGAGACACCACTACGAGCAGTACTTC. Translating it yields CASSDPRHHYEQYF.

J is TRBJ1-4 and V is TRBV27, with D hard to call. Germline lookup yields CDR1 MNHEY and CDR2 SMNVEV (reference sequence). V lost 8 bases and J 0 bases, leaving 10 bases between the germline ends. The CDR3 is 14 residues long. CDR3 DNA sequence: TGTGCCAGCGCCTTAGTTGCAACTAATGAAAAACTGTTTTTT. Its protein product is CASALVATNEKLFF.

This chain uses TRBV19 with TRBJ1-1; the D gene is possibly TRBD1 (5 bases). CDR1 is LNHDA, CDR2 SQIVND, per germline (reference sequence). Trimming shortened V by 3 bases and J by 4 bases, and 15 bases separated the two germline ends. CDR3 length: 15 residues. The CDR3 reads CASSIGAMLRTEAFF. In DNA form, the CDR3 reads TGTGCCAGTAGTATTGGGGCGATGTTGCGCACTGAAGCTTTCTTT.

CDR3 sequence: CASSLEGSFYEQYF. CDR3 nucleotides: TGCGCCAGCAGCTTGGAGGGGTCTTTCTACGAGCAGTACTTC. This chain links TRBV5-1 with TRBJ2-7, with TRBD1 as a possible D gene (5 bases). This CDR3 region has 14 residues. Trimming stripped 0 bases from V and 3 bases from J, with 10 bases between. In germline, CDR1 is SGHRS, CDR2 YFSETQ. Full variable domain (rest looked up from reference TRBV5-1 and TRBJ2-7): KAGVTQTPRYLIKTRGQQVTLSCSPISGHRSVSWYQQTPGQGLQFLFEYFSETQRNKGNFPGRFSGRQFSNSRSEMNVSTLELGDSALYLCASSLEGSFYEQYFGPGTRLTVT.

The V call is TRBV19, the J call TRBJ2-7; 8 bases align to TRBD2. V lost 7 bases, J lost 6 bases, and 14 bases stayed unmatched. The CDR3 is 15 residues long. CDR1 is LNHDA, CDR2 SQIVND, per germline (reference sequence). Here the CDR3 DNA reads TGTGCCAGTAAACAACTGGGACTAGGAAGTTCCGAGCAGTACTTC. It translates to CASKQLGLGSSEQYF.

The chain recombines TRBV10-3 with TRBJ2-2, with D unresolved. Germline V gene lookup returns CDR1 ENHRY and CDR2 SYGVKD. The CDR3 runs to 17 residues. With 2 bases removed from V and 3 bases from J, the gap between germline ends came to 16 bases. CDR3 bases: TGTGCCATCAGTGAGAAGGCGCCCATACATTACACCGGGGAGCTGTTTTTT. Translated: CAISEKAPIHYTGELFF.

V gene TRBV29-1 combines with J gene TRBJ2-7; 9 nucleotides align to TRBD2. Trimming took 1 base from V and 2 from J; bases not matched to a gene: 6. The CDR3 totals 15 residues. The germline V gene encodes CDR1 SQVTM and CDR2 ANQGSEA. DNA of the CDR3: TGCAGCGTTGAAGTCGTTAGCGGGAGAGCCTACGAGCAGTACTTC. Protein sequence: CSVEVVSGRAYEQYF.